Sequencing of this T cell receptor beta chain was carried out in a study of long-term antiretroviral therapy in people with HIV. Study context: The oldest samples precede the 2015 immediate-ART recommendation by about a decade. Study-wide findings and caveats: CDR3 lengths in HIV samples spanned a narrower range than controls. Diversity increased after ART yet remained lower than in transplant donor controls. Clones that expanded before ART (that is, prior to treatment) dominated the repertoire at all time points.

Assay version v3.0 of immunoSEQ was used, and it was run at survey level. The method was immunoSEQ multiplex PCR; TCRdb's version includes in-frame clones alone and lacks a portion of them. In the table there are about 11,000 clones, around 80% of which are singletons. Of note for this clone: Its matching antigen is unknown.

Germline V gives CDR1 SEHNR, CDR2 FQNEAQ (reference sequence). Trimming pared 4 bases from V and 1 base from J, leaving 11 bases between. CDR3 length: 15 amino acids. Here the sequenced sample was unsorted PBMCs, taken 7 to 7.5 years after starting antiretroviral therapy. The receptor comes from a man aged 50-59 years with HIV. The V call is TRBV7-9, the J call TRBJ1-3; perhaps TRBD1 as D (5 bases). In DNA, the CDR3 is TGTGCCAGCAGCTCCTTCGGGGGGTCTGGAAACACCATATATTTT. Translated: CASSSFGGSGNTIYF.